These T cell receptor beta chains were read from a single sample in a study of molecular identifiers for immune sequencing clone quantification. A single record per CDR3 protein comes from TCRdb applying MiXCR to the PCR reads. This table has nearly 650,000 distinct CDR3 sequences, roughly 23% appearing once. Specimen: naive CD8+ T cells from blood, with Jurkat cell RNA spiked in. These receptors came from a human donor in good health. Some libraries in this study had Jurkat cell RNA spiked in. The CDR3 runs from the conserved cysteine through the conserved F or W. Each record gives: J gene, D gene, clone size, V gene, CDR3 DNA, CDR3 protein. The D gene is left open where the match is weak. Clone size is not always given. Where it is, it says once, few, many or a class for expanded clones.

TRBJ1-2,NA,NA,TRBV25-1,TGTGCCAGCGGTGAATATAACTCCTATGGCTACACCTTC,CASGEYNSYGYTF
TRBJ2-3,TRBD1,NA,TRBV6-5,TGTGCCAGCAGTGACTGGACAGGGGTTCCGCCAGATACGCAGTATTTT,CASSDWTGVPPDTQYF
TRBJ2-1,NA,few,TRBV7-9,TGTGCCAGCCGTCAGGCGGAGTACAATGAGCAGTTCTTC,CASRQAEYNEQFF
TRBJ2-3,TRBD2,many,TRBV14,TGTGCCAGCAGCCAAGTTCTAGCGGATATCCCCTGGGGCACAGATACGCAGTATTTT,CASSQVLADIPWGTDTQYF
TRBJ2-6,NA,many,TRBV7-9,TGTGCCAGCCGGGGCGACTCTGAGGCCAACGTCCTGACTTTC,CASRGDSEANVLTF
TRBJ1-4,TRBD1,NA,TRBV5-8,TGTGCCAGCAGCTCCGGACAGGACCTAGTTGCAACTAATGAAAAACTGTTTTTT,CASSSGQDLVATNEKLFF
TRBJ2-7,NA,many,TRBV30,TGTGCCTGGGGACCGGGACTCCTGTACCCCGAGCAGTACTTC,CAWGPGLLYPEQYF
TRBJ2-1,NA,NA,TRBV19,TGTGCCAGTAGTATAGATATGGTAATAGGGTGGCAGTTCTTC,CASSIDMVIGWQFF
TRBJ1-1,NA,NA,TRBV28,TGTGCCAGCAGGTCCCGGGGATCGGTCACTGAAGCTTTCTTT,CASRSRGSVTEAFF
TRBJ2-7,NA,few,TRBV6-1,TGTGCCAGCAGTGAAGATATTGTCTACGAGCAGTACTTC,CASSEDIVYEQYF
TRBJ2-7,NA,NA,TRBV4-3,TGCGCGAGCAGCGAAGAGGGCACGAGCTCCTACGAGCAGTACTTC,CASSEEGTSSYEQYF
TRBJ2-5,TRBD2,many,TRBV7-7,TGTGCCAGCAGCTTGGGACTAGCGGGGGACAAGACCCAGTACTTC,CASSLGLAGDKTQYF
TRBJ2-3,TRBD2,NA,TRBV9,TGTGCCAGCACGGCGGGAGTGGGGTCTAGCACAGATACGCAGTATTTT,CASTAGVGSSTDTQYF
TRBJ1-5,NA,many,TRBV5-6,TGTGCCAGCAGCTTGTCGGGGGAGGAGCCCCAGCATTTT,CASSLSGEEPQHF
TRBJ1-1,NA,many,TRBV20-1,TGCAGTGCTCCCCGGGGCTATGAAGCTTTCTTT,CSAPRGYEAFF
TRBJ1-5,TRBD1,many,TRBV28,TGTGCCAGCAGTCGGACAGGGACCAATCAGCCCCAGCATTTT,CASSRTGTNQPQHF
TRBJ2-2,NA,many,TRBV14,TGTGCCAGCAGCCAATTTTCCACCGGGGAGCTGTTTTTT,CASSQFSTGELFF
TRBJ2-3,NA,many,TRBV2,TGTGCCAGCAGTGTCCCCCTTGTGGCAGGGAATAAGGATACGCAGTATTTT,CASSVPLVAGNKDTQYF
TRBJ1-6,NA,NA,TRBV4-1,TGCGCCAGCAGCCTAGCCGACCCCAATAATTCACCCCTCCACTTT,CASSLADPNNSPLHF
TRBJ2-5,NA,many,TRBV20-1,TGCAGTGCTAGTCGGCGGAACCAAGAGACCCAGTACTTC,CSASRRNQETQYF
TRBJ1-1,NA,many,TRBV12-3/TRBV12-4,TGTGCCAGCAGATCAGCGGGTTTGAACACTGAAGCTTTCTTT,CASRSAGLNTEAFF
TRBJ2-7,NA,NA,TRBV27,TGTGCCAGCAGTTTCGGCAGTCGCTCCTACGAGCAGTACTTC,CASSFGSRSYEQYF
TRBJ1-1,NA,NA,TRBV6-2/TRBV6-3,TGTGCCAGCAGTTACAGGCCAGTTTTTGACACTGAAGCTTTCTTT,CASSYRPVFDTEAFF